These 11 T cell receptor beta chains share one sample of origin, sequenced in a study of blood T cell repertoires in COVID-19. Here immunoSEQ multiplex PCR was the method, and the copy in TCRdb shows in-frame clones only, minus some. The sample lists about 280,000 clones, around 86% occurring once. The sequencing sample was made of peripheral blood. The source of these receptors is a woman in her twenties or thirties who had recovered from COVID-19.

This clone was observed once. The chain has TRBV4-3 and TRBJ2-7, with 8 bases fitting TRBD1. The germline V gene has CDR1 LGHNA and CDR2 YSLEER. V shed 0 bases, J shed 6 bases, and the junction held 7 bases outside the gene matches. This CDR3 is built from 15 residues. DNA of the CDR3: TGCGCCAGCAGCCAAGAAGGGACAGGCTTCGGCGAGCAGTACTTC. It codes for CASSQEGTGFGEQYF.

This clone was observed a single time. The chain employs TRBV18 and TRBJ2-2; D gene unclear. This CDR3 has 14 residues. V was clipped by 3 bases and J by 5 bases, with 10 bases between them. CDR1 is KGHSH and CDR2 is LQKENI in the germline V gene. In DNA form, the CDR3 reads TGTGCCAGCTCACCCTCGCCCGGTACCGGGGAGCTGTTTTTT. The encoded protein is CASSPSPGTGELFF.

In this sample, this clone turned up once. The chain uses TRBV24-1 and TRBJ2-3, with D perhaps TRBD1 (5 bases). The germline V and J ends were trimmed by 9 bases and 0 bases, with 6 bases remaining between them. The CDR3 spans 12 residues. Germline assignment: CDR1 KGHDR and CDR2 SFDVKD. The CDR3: CATGASTDTQYF. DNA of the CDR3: TGTGCCACCGGGGCGAGCACAGATACGCAGTATTTT.

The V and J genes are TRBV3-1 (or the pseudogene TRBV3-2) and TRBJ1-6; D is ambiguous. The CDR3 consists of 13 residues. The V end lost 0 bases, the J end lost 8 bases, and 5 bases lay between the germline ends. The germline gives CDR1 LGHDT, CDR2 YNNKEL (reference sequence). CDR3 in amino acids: CASSQDPDSPLHF. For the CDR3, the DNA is TGTGCCAGCAGCCAAGATCCAGATTCACCCCTCCACTTT.

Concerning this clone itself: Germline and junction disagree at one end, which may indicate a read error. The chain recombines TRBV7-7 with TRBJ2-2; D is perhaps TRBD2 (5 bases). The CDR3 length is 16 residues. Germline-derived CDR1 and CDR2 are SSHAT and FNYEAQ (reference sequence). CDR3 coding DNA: TGTGCTAGCAGCCCTACCGGGATCTCGAAGCCCGGGGAGCTGTTTTTT. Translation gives CASSPTGISKPGELFF.

CDR3 in amino acids: CASSIGTGHEKLFF. The CDR3 DNA reads as TGTGCCAGCAGCATAGGGACAGGGCACGAAAAACTGTTTTTT. The gene calls are TRBV7-9 and TRBJ1-4, with TRBD1 matching 9 bases. V dropped 5 bases and J dropped 8; count of bases not matched to a gene: 6. This CDR3 has 14 amino acids. Germline V gives CDR1 SEHNR, CDR2 FQNEAQ (reference sequence).

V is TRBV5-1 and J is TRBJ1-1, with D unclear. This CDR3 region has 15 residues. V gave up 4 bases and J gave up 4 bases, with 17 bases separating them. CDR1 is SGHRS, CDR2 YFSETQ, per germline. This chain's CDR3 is CASSAIIGSSTEAFF. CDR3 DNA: TGCGCCAGCAGCGCTATTATCGGGTCCTCCACTGAAGCTTTCTTT.

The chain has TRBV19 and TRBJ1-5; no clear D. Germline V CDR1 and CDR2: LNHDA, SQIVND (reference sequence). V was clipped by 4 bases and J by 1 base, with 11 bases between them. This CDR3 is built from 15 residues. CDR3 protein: CASSREGWSNQPQHF. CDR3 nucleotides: TGTGCCAGTAGTAGGGAGGGTTGGAGCAATCAGCCCCAGCATTTT.

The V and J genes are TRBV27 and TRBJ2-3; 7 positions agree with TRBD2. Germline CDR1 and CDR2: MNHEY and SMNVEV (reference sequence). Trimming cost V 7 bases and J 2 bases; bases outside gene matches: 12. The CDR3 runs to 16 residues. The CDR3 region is CASTSRSGAPTDTQYF. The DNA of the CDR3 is TGTGCCAGCACAAGCCGGAGCGGGGCACCCACAGATACGCAGTATTTT.

The CDR3 is CASSLGTSGVTDTQYF. Here the CDR3 DNA reads TGCGCCAGCAGCTTGGGGACTAGCGGGGTCACAGATACGCAGTATTTT. The chain uses TRBV5-1 and TRBJ2-3; 12 nucleotides agree with TRBD2. The CDR3 is 16 residues long. From germline, CDR1 is SGHRS and CDR2 YFSETQ. V was clipped by 0 bases and J by 2 bases; unmatched bases: 1.

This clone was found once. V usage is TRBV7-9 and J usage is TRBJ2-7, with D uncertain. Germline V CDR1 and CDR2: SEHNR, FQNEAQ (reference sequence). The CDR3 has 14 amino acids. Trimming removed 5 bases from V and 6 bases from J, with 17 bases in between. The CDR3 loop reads CASSRQSLDAEQYF. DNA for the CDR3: TGTGCCAGCAGCCGTCAGTCCCTCGATGCCGAGCAGTACTTC.